Listed below are T cell receptor beta chains from one sample, sequenced in a study of identical twins' blood T cells. TCRdb passed the 5' RACE reads through MiXCR, listing each CDR3 protein once. Of 300,000 to 400,000 distinct CDR3 sequences listed, under 30% are singletons. Source material: PBMCs. The receptor source for this set is a woman aged 18 to 55 in good health. The CDR3 runs from the conserved cysteine through the conserved F or W. Each record gives: V gene, clone size, D gene, J gene, CDR3 protein, CDR3 DNA. D genes are given only for firm matches. Some rows mark clone size as missing; the rest say once, few, many or name a class of expanded clone.

TRBV10-3	NA	NA	TRBJ1-3	CAISESLLSGNTIYF	TGTGCCATCAGTGAGTCGTTGCTCTCTGGAAACACCATATATTTT
TRBV5-5	NA	NA	TRBJ2-1	CASSQNPGMSYEQFF	TGTGCCAGCAGCCAAAATCCCGGCATGAGCTATGAGCAGTTCTTC
TRBV20-1	NA	TRBD1	TRBJ1-1	CIVRQGDTEAFF	TGCATTGTTCGACAGGGAGACACTGAAGCTTTCTTT
TRBV20-1	NA	NA	TRBJ1-2	CSAPDRMDGYTF	TGCAGTGCTCCTGACAGGATGGATGGCTACACCTTC
TRBV20-1	many	NA	TRBJ2-7	CSAREQSQQQYF	TGCAGTGCTAGAGAGCAGTCCCAACAGCAGTACTTC
TRBV5-1	NA	NA	TRBJ1-1	CASRRDTLEAFF	TGCGCCAGCAGGAGGGACACCCTTGAAGCTTTCTTT
TRBV19	NA	NA	TRBJ2-5	CASSIASRETQYF	TGTGCCAGTAGTATAGCTAGCCGGGAGACCCAGTACTTC
TRBV7-2	NA	NA	TRBJ1-5	CASSLVGGGSNQPQHF	TGTGCCAGCAGCTTAGTTGGGGGTGGCAGCAATCAGCCCCAGCATTTT
TRBV27	NA	NA	TRBJ1-6	CASSFNRQVANSPLHF	TGTGCCAGCAGTTTTAACAGACAGGTTGCTAATTCACCCCTCCACTTT
TRBV6-5	NA	TRBD2	TRBJ2-2	CATLGLGLTGELFF	TGTGCCACCTTAGGACTAGGCCTTACCGGGGAGCTGTTTTTT
TRBV20-1	few	NA	TRBJ2-1	CSASRGAWYNEQFF	TGCAGTGCTAGCCGCGGGGCGTGGTACAATGAGCAGTTCTTC
TRBV12-3/TRBV12-4	NA	TRBD2	TRBJ2-2	CASSLRQGGPGELFF	TGTGCCAGCAGTTTACGGCAGGGAGGGCCCGGGGAGCTGTTTTTT
TRBV7-9	NA	NA	TRBJ2-1	CASSLAGGLGNEQFF	TGTGCCAGCAGCTTAGCGGGGGGTCTAGGCAATGAGCAGTTCTTC
TRBV27	NA	NA	TRBJ2-7	CASSRGSGFYEQYF	TGTGCCAGCAGTCGGGGTTCAGGGTTCTACGAGCAGTACTTC
TRBV27	NA	NA	TRBJ1-2	CASRAWDSVRSGYGYTF	TGTGCCAGCCGGGCCTGGGACTCGGTCAGAAGTGGCTATGGCTACACCTTC
TRBV29-1	NA	NA	TRBJ2-1	CSVAGDPKGSYNEQFF	TGCAGCGTTGCGGGGGACCCTAAGGGAAGCTACAATGAGCAGTTCTTC
TRBV11-3	NA	NA	TRBJ2-3	CASKSNTGTDTQYF	TGTGCCAGCAAATCGAATACGGGCACAGATACGCAGTATTTT